The T cell receptor (beta chain) described here comes from a study of blood T cells in healthy people across ages. Study-wide results and limits: The recorded TCR beta diversity per million T cells decreased in a roughly linear manner with age. Researchers said unsorted PBMCs prevented a conclusive naive versus antigen-experienced comparison.

The table lists this clonotype with a few counts. What it binds is not known. Together with a sample-barcoded 5' primer, a J-beta primer mix was included in a second PCR lasting about 7 to 11 cycles. A single record per CDR3 protein comes from TCRdb applying MiXCR to the 5' RACE reads. The sample lists about 1.6 million distinct CDR3 sequences, approximately 32% seen once, with around 10% in the top ten. The CDR3 has 13 residues. Unmatched junction bases numbered 6, after V lost 6 bases and J lost 9 bases. Germline V gene lookup returns CDR1 SGHVS and CDR2 FNYEAQ. Healthy individuals of Caucasian origin from Russia, aged about 6 to 100, served as donors. PBMCs numbering at least 7 million were isolated per sample.

The source of this sequence is a woman aged 25 to 39 in good health. The specimen sequenced was blood. The rearrangement links TRBV7-6 to TRBJ2-1, with TRBD2 matching 9 bases. The CDR3 region has the DNA TGTGCCAGCAGTTATAGCGGGGGTATTGAGCAGTTCTTC. Translating gives CASSYSGGIEQFF.